These 19 T cell receptor beta chains came from one sample sequenced in a study of blood T cell repertoires in COVID-19. TCRdb's copy holds only in-frame clones and misses some; the assay was immunoSEQ multiplex PCR. The sample shows about 200,000 clones, approximately 86% of them seen only once. Specimen: PBMCs or T cells enriched from blood (not recorded which). The source is a woman aged 25 to 39 who had been exposed to COVID-19.

The DNA of the CDR3 is TGTGCCAGCAGTTCAGGGACAGGTAGGAAGCTTTTCTTT. Protein: CASSSGTGRKLFF. V and J are TRBV6-5 and TRBJ1-1; 8 nucleotides match TRBD1. Germline V gene lookup returns CDR1 MNHEY and CDR2 SVGAGI. This CDR3 contains 13 residues. With 4 bases clipped from V and 13 bases from J, the junction kept 11 bases outside the gene matches.

The chain combines TRBV24-1 with TRBJ1-2, with D perhaps TRBD1 (6 bases). The V and J ends lost 3 bases and 2 bases respectively, with 9 bases between them. The germline CDR1 and CDR2 sequences are KGHDR and SFDVKD. The CDR3 contains 14 residues. CDR3 amino acids: CATSDRDTNYGYTF. In DNA, the CDR3 is TGTGCCACCAGTGATCGGGACACGAACTATGGCTACACCTTC.

V and J are TRBV6-5 and TRBJ2-7, with TRBD1 matching 9 bases. In germline, CDR1 is MNHEY, CDR2 SVGAGI. V dropped 6 bases and J dropped 4; count of bases not matched to a gene: 10. The CDR3 runs 15 residues. This CDR3 is CASSAYTGGGYEQYF. CDR3 nucleotides: TGTGCCAGCAGCGCTTACACAGGGGGCGGTTACGAGCAGTACTTC.

V and J are TRBV19 and TRBJ1-5, with 8 bases matching TRBD1. Germline CDR1 is LNHDA and CDR2 is SQIVND (reference sequence). This CDR3 is built from 15 residues. J was trimmed by 5 bases and V by 3 bases; bases with no gene match: 6. CDR3 sequence reads: CASSIPTGAHQPQHF. CDR3 nucleotides: TGTGCCAGTAGTATCCCGACAGGGGCCCATCAGCCCCAGCATTTT.

The chain carries TRBV18 and TRBJ1-1; 7 bases are a match to TRBD1. The germline V gene encodes CDR1 KGHSH and CDR2 LQKENI. The CDR3 extends over 17 amino acids. Trimming took 1 base from V and 5 from J; bases not matched to a gene: 13. The CDR3 sequence: CASSPRVTGTEGTEAFF. The CDR3 DNA follows: TGTGCCAGCTCACCACGGGTGACAGGGACCGAAGGGACTGAAGCTTTCTTT.

DNA for the CDR3: TGTGCCAGTAGTCCCAGATGGACAGGGGAAAACATTCAGTACTTC. This translates into CASSPRWTGENIQYF. This sequence joins TRBV19 and TRBJ2-4, with TRBD1 matching 9 bases. CDR1 and CDR2 from the germline V gene are LNHDA and SQIVND (reference sequence). CDR3 length: 15 residues. J gave up 5 bases and V 5 bases, and 7 bases lay outside the gene matches. Filled out from reference TRBV19 and TRBJ2-4, the complete variable domain reads DGGITQSPKYLFRKEGQNVTLSCEQNLNHDAMYWYRQDPGQGLRLIYYSQIVNDFQKGDIAEGYSVSREKKESFPLTVTSAQKNPTAFYLCASSPRWTGENIQYFGAGTRLSVL.

In this sample, this clone turned up once. The J gene is TRBJ1-5, the V gene TRBV3-1 (or the pseudogene TRBV3-2); no reliable D call. The CDR3 length is 15 residues. V was cut by 0 bases and J by 1 base, with 7 bases left in between. Germline CDR1 and CDR2: LGHDT and YNNKEL (reference sequence). The chain's CDR3 is CASSQERWSNQPQHF. DNA for the CDR3: TGTGCCAGCAGCCAAGAGAGGTGGAGCAATCAGCCCCAGCATTTT.

The J gene is TRBJ2-1, the V gene TRBV19; D might be TRBD2 (6 bases). CDR3 length equals 15 residues. Germline CDR1 reads LNHDA; CDR2 reads SQIVND (reference sequence). V gave up 1 base and J gave up 9 bases, with 16 bases separating them. The CDR3, as DNA: TGTGCCAGTAGTATAGGGGCGGGGAGGCAGGCTGAGCAGTTCTTC. This sequence encodes CASSIGAGRQAEQFF.

The V and J genes are TRBV5-1 and TRBJ2-1; the D is unclear. Deletions cut 0 bases from V and 1 base from J, with 8 bases between. CDR3 size: 15 residues. The germline V gene encodes CDR1 SGHRS and CDR2 YFSETQ. CDR3 nucleotides: TGCGCCAGCAGCTTGGGGCAGTCTTCCTACAATGAGCAGTTCTTC. Protein product: CASSLGQSSYNEQFF.

The chain couples TRBV29-1 to TRBJ1-2, with D unclear. V gave up 5 bases and J gave up 6 bases, with 16 bases separating them. The CDR3 is 13 amino acids. Germline assignment: CDR1 SQVTM and CDR2 ANQGSEA. CDR3 sequence reads: CSVLPTERDGYTF. CDR3 DNA: TGCAGCGTTCTCCCTACTGAGCGCGATGGCTACACCTTC.

This chain connects TRBV28 to TRBJ2-1; D is ambiguous. V lost 5 bases to trimming and J lost 7 bases, with 12 bases between them. Germline V gives CDR1 MDHEN, CDR2 SYDVKM. The CDR3 loop spans 13 amino acids. CDR3 sequence (DNA): TGTGCCAGCAGTCCCTCACGTAGAAATGAGCAGTTCTTC. It encodes CASSPSRRNEQFF.

The chain carries TRBV9 and TRBJ2-3; 10 positions match TRBD2. Trimming at V came to 4 bases and at J to 3 bases, leaving 8 bases not matched to a gene. This CDR3 region has 16 residues. CDR1 and CDR2 from the germline V gene are SGDLS and YYNGEE. CDR3 sequence: CASSSQAGGRTDTQYF. The CDR3 coding sequence is TGTGCCAGCAGCTCACAAGCGGGGGGGCGAACAGATACGCAGTATTTT.

This clone turned up a few times. V gene TRBV5-1 combines with J gene TRBJ2-1; TRBD1 might be the D (6 bases). Trimming shortened V by 4 bases and J by 7 bases, and 15 bases separated the two germline ends. Per germline, CDR1 SGHRS and CDR2 YFSETQ. This CDR3 has 14 residues. The CDR3 bases are TGCGCCAGCAGCCTCGGACAGCCCGGGAATGAGCAGTTCTTC. Amino acid sequence: CASSLGQPGNEQFF.

This clone was found a few times. CDR3 loop: CARWGGRENEKLFF. In nucleotides, the CDR3 is TGTGCCAGGTGGGGGGGCAGGGAAAATGAAAAACTGTTTTTT. The chain carries TRBV19 and TRBJ1-4; D is perhaps TRBD1 (6 bases). Germline V CDR1 and CDR2: LNHDA, SQIVND (reference sequence). Trimming cost V 9 bases and J 5 bases, with 16 bases left between them. CDR3 length: 14 amino acids.

The chain is built from TRBV7-2 and TRBJ2-7, with D maybe TRBD2 (5 bases). Trimming left V 5 bases short and J 4 bases short, with 12 bases between. Germline values: CDR1 SGHTA, CDR2 FQGNSA. The CDR3 contains 13 residues. The CDR3 reads CASSDPPGYEQYF. In nucleotides, the CDR3 is TGTGCCAGCAGCGACCCCCCGGGGTACGAGCAGTACTTC.

The chain uses TRBV5-1 and TRBJ2-7; a weak D match, TRBD2 (5 bases). The CDR3 totals 16 residues. The V end lost 4 bases, the J end lost 5 bases, and 22 bases lay between the germline ends. Germline values: CDR1 SGHRS, CDR2 YFSETQ. CDR3 nucleotides: TGCGCCAGCAGCCCCAATGTGGCGGCTAGCCGGGACGAGCAGTACTTC. Amino acids: CASSPNVAASRDEQYF.

V usage is TRBV20-1 and J usage is TRBJ2-1, with a possible D match to TRBD1 (6 bases). The CDR3 runs to 11 residues. Germline V lookup: CDR1 DFQATT, CDR2 SNEGSKA (reference sequence). V was cut by 3 bases and J by 10 bases, with 10 bases left in between. The CDR3, as DNA: TGCAGTGCTAGGGGGACACCGGAGCAGTTCTTC. Its protein product is CSARGTPEQFF.

This chain connects TRBV11-2 to TRBJ2-3; D gene unclear. V lost 0 bases, J lost 4 bases, and 14 bases lay in between. Germline CDR1 reads SGHAT; CDR2 reads FQNNGV. This CDR3 region has 16 residues. CDR3 amino acids: CASSLDLGRPPDTQYF. The CDR3 nucleotides are TGTGCCAGCAGCTTAGATCTGGGCCGGCCCCCAGATACGCAGTATTTT.

V and J are TRBV2 and TRBJ1-3; D gene uncertain. This CDR3 is 17 amino acids long. Germline CDR1 SNHLY, CDR2 FYNNEI. Between the trimmed V and J ends, which lost 2 bases and 2 bases, there was a span of 16 bases. CDR3 in DNA: TGTGCCAGCAGTGAACGTCGGTGGGAGGGTGCTGGAAACACCATATATTTT. This gives the protein CASSERRWEGAGNTIYF.